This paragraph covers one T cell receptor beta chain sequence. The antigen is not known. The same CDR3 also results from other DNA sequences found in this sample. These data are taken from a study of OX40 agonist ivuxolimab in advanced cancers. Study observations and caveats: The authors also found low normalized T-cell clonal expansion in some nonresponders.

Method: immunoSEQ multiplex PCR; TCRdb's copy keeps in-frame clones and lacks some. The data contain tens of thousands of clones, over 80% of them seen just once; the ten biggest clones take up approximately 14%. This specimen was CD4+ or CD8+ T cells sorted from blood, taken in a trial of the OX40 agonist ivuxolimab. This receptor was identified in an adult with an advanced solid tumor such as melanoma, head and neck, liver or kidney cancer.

DNA for the CDR3: TGTGCCAGCAGTGAAGCACCTGGCGACGAGCAGTACTTC. It specifies CASSEAPGDEQYF. This chain connects TRBV2 to TRBJ2-7; D not certain. The CDR3 sequence is 13 residues long. The germline V gene encodes CDR1 SNHLY and CDR2 FYNNEI. Trimming took off 0 bases at V and 5 bases at J, with 8 bases between the two ends.